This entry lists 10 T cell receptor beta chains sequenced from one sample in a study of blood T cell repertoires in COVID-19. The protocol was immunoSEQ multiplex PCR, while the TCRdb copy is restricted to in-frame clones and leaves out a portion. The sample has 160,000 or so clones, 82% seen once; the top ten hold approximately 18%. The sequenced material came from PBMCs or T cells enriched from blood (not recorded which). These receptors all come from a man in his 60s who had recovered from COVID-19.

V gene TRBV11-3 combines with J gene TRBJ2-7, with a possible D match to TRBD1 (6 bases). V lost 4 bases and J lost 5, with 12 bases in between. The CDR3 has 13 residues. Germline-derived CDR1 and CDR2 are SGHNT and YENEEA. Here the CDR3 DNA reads TGTGCCAGCAGCTACAGGGAAGGGAACGAGCAGTACTTC. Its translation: CASSYREGNEQYF. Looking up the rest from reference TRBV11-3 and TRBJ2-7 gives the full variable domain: EAGVVQSPRYKIIEKKQPVAFWCNPISGHNTLYWYLQNLGQGPELLIRYENEEAVDDSQLPKDRFSAERLKGVDSTLKIQPAELGDSAVYLCASSYREGNEQYFGPGTRLTVT.

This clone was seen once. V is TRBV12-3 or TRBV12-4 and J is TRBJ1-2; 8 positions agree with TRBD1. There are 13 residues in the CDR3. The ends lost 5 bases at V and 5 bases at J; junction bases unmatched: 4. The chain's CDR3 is CASSEDRGYGYTF. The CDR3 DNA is TGTGCCAGCAGTGAAGACAGGGGATATGGCTACACCTTC.

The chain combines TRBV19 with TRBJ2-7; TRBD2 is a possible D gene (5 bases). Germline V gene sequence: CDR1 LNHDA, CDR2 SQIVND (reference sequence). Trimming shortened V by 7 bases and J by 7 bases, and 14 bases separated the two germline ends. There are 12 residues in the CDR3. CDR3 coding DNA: TGTGCCAGTAAAGGTCAGCCGGGGGAGCAGTACTTC. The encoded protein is CASKGQPGEQYF. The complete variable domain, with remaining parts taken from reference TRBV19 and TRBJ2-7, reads DGGITQSPKYLFRKEGQNVTLSCEQNLNHDAMYWYRQDPGQGLRLIYYSQIVNDFQKGDIAEGYSVSREKKESFPLTVTSAQKNPTAFYLCASKGQPGEQYFGPGTRLTVT.

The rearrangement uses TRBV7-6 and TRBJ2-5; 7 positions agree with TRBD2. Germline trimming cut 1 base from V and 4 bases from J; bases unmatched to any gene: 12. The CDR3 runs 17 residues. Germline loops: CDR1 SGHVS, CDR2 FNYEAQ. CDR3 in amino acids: CASSLEVEAREIETQYF. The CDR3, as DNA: TGTGCCAGCAGCTTAGAGGTCGAGGCGCGGGAGATAGAGACCCAGTACTTC.

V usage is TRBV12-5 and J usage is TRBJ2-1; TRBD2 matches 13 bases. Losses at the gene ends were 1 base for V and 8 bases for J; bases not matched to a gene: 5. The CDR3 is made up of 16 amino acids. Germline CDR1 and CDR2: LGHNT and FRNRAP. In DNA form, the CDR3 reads TGTGCTAGTGGTTTGGGGACTAGCGGGAGTTCCGATGAGCAGTTCTTC. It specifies CASGLGTSGSSDEQFF.

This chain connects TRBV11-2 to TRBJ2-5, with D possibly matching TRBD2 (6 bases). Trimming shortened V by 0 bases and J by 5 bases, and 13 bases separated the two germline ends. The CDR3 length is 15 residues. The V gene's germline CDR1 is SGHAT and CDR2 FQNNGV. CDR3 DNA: TGTGCCAGCAGCTTAGATTATTGGGGGAGGGAGACCCAGTACTTC. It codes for CASSLDYWGRETQYF.

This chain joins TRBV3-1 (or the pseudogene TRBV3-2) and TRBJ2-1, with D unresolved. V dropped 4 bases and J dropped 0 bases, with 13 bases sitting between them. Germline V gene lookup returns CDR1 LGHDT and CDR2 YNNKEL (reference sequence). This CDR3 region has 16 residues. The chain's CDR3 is CASSLSTVSSYNEQFF. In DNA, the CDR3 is TGTGCCAGCAGCCTCTCGACTGTTAGCTCCTACAATGAGCAGTTCTTC.

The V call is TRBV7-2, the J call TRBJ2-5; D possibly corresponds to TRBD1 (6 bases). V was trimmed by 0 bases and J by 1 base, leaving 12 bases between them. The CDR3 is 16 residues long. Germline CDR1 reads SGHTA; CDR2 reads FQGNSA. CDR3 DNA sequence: TGTGCCAGCAGCTTAGCGCAGGGGCCCCCCCAAGAGACCCAGTACTTC. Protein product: CASSLAQGPPQETQYF.

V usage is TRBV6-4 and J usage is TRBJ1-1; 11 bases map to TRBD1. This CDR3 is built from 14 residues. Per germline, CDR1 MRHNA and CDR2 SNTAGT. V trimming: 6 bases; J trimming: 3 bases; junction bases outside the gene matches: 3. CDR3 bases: TGTGCCAGCAGACGGGACAGGGGGGACACTGAAGCTTTCTTT. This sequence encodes CASRRDRGDTEAFF.

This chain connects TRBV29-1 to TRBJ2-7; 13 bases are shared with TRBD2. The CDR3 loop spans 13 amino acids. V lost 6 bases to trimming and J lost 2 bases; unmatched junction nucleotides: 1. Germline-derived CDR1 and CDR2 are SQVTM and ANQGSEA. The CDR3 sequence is CSVTSGRPYEQYF. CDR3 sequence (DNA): TGCAGCGTGACTAGCGGGAGGCCCTACGAGCAGTACTTC.